The clone carrying this TCR beta chain appeared a few times. The target antigen is unknown. Time point noted: healthy volunteer bleed at 6 weeks. Total RNA came from unfractionated whole blood. This record belongs to a study of human T cells and chemical hapten exposure. For the study at large: It was small differences in pooled library volume that mainly caused per-sample TCR yields to vary.

Unique molecular identifiers were affixed to discrete cDNA molecules within the library. One entry per CDR3 protein, called by TCRdb with MiXCR from the RACE reads. The data contain about 65,000 distinct CDR3 sequences, about 6.5% of them singletons. Study findings and constraints: Sensitization with DPC brought no change to TCRs above 1 in 1000 in frequency.

This CDR3 spans 12 amino acids. The V gene lost 5 bases and the J gene lost 7 bases, with 11 bases spanning the gap. Germline lookup yields CDR1 LNHDA and CDR2 SQIVND (reference sequence). The rearrangement uses TRBV19 and TRBJ2-5; D unresolved. The receptor's source is a female donor in good health. Some clones in this sample may be carry-over from other donors' samples. Sequenced: whole blood. CDR3 region: CASSAHKRTQYF. The DNA of the CDR3 is TGTGCCAGTAGTGCGCACAAGAGGACCCAGTACTTC.